Listed here is a single T cell receptor (beta chain). Its target is unknown. Brentuximab vedotin exposure varied, and every patient relapsed after autologous stem cell transplantation. Profiling relied on immunoSEQ multiplex PCR, and the TCRdb table lists in-frame clones only, not all of them. The table includes 40,000 to 45,000 clones, around 78% detected once. The data are from a study of PD-1 blockade in classical Hodgkin lymphoma. The ends were cut back, 6 bases at V and 4 bases at J, with 18 bases in the middle. The CDR3 extends over 15 amino acids. The germline CDR1 and CDR2 sequences are SEHNR and FQNEAQ (reference sequence). Findings of the study overall: Patients who responded completely had about the same baseline diversity as newly diagnosed patients.

The origin of this receptor is a human donor with classical Hodgkin lymphoma. The V and J genes are TRBV7-9 and TRBJ2-5, with D possibly matching TRBD1 (6 bases). Specimen: peripheral blood mononuclear cells (PBMCs), collected at baseline. In nucleotides, the CDR3 is TGTGCCAGCAGTAACAACAGGGCGAATGCAGAGACCCAGTACTTC. Its protein product is CASSNNRANAETQYF.